Listed here are 30 T cell receptor beta chains from one sample, sequenced in a study of T cell responses to AZD1222 COVID-19 vaccine. This table comes from immunoSEQ multiplex PCR, and its TCRdb copy is limited to in-frame clones, with some not included. The sample includes tens of thousands of clones, 70% to 90% seen only once; the top ten take 10%. The specimen comprised peripheral blood, sampled on day 0 of MenACWY control vaccination. The receptors shown here come from an adult in good health.

The chain links TRBV7-9 to TRBJ1-1, with D uncertain. CDR1 is SEHNR, CDR2 FQNEAQ, per germline (reference sequence). The CDR3 has 13 residues. V shed 2 bases and J shed 0 bases, with 4 bases lying between them. As DNA, the CDR3 is TGTGCCAGCAGCTTATCCCTGAACACTGAAGCTTTCTTT. Encoded protein: CASSLSLNTEAFF.

The genes are TRBV12-1 and TRBJ2-5. TRBV12-1 is a pseudogene segment. The CDR3 runs to 12 residues. In DNA, the CDR3 is TGTGCCAGCAGCTTTGCGTTGGAGACCCAGTACTTC. Encoded protein: CASSFALETQYF.

The chain uses TRBV4-1 and TRBJ2-7; tentative D call: TRBD2 (6 bases). The CDR3 covers 15 residues. Trimming took 1 base from V and 2 from J, leaving 12 bases between them. Germline CDR1 reads MGHRA; CDR2 reads YSYEKL. The CDR3 region is CASSQGSGRPYEQYF. The CDR3 region has the DNA TGCGCCAGCAGCCAAGGATCGGGGAGGCCCTACGAGCAGTACTTC.

The V gene is TRBV5-1, the J gene TRBJ1-1; D gene unclear. The CDR3 has 14 amino acids. Per the germline V gene, CDR1 is SGHRS and CDR2 is YFSETQ. Trimming took off 1 base at V and 0 bases at J, with 7 bases between the two ends. This CDR3 reads CASSLSGLNTEAFF. The DNA for the CDR3 is TGCGCCAGCAGCTTGTCAGGACTGAACACTGAAGCTTTCTTT.

The gene calls are TRBV12-5 and TRBJ2-1, with a possible D match to TRBD2 (5 bases). In germline, CDR1 is LGHNT, CDR2 FRNRAP. V was shortened by 1 base and J by 8 bases, with 15 bases between the two germline ends. The CDR3 consists of 15 residues. CDR3 sequence reads: CASGLGSSNKHEQFF. The DNA of the CDR3 is TGTGCTAGTGGTTTGGGATCTAGCAACAAACATGAGCAGTTCTTC.

The chain combines TRBV6-4 with TRBJ1-4, with 8 bases that match TRBD1. This CDR3 is built from 17 residues. Trimming removed 5 bases from V and 2 bases from J; junction bases left unmatched: 10. CDR1 is MRHNA and CDR2 is SNTAGT in the germline V gene. The chain's CDR3 is CASSLGQGIATNEKLFF. The CDR3 DNA is TGTGCCAGCAGTTTAGGACAGGGAATCGCTACTAATGAAAAACTGTTTTTT.

This chain uses TRBV7-3 with TRBJ2-7, with D maybe TRBD2 (6 bases). Deletions cut 2 bases from V and 3 bases from J, with 11 bases between. Germline lookup yields CDR1 SGHTA and CDR2 FQGTGA. This CDR3 comprises 14 residues. This chain's CDR3 is CASSLEAGSYEQYF. For the CDR3, the DNA is TGTGCCAGCAGCTTAGAAGCGGGCAGCTACGAGCAGTACTTC.

The V gene is TRBV28, the J gene TRBJ2-1, with D hard to call. CDR1 is MDHEN and CDR2 is SYDVKM in the germline V gene. Deletions cut 3 bases from V and 1 base from J, with 10 bases between. The CDR3 is made up of 15 amino acids. This CDR3 is CASSFPAGSYNEQFF. CDR3 sequence (DNA): TGTGCCAGCAGTTTCCCCGCCGGGTCCTACAATGAGCAGTTCTTC.

The chain has TRBV28 and TRBJ2-3, with 12 bases fitting TRBD2. This CDR3 region has 17 residues. Germline V gives CDR1 MDHEN, CDR2 SYDVKM. Germline trimming cut 0 bases from V and 4 bases from J; bases unmatched to any gene: 5. CDR3 nucleotide sequence: TGTGCCAGCAGTTTATGGTCCCGGACTAGCGGGGCAGATACGCAGTATTTT. This gives the protein CASSLWSRTSGADTQYF.

This chain uses TRBV11-3 with TRBJ1-6; 12 nucleotides agree with TRBD1. The CDR3 consists of 15 residues. J lost 7 bases, V lost 5 bases, and 3 bases had no gene match. Per the germline V gene, CDR1 is SGHNT and CDR2 is YENEEA. The CDR3 nucleotides are TGTGCCAGCAGCCCGGGACAGGGGGCAAATTCACCCCTCCACTTT. Translation: CASSPGQGANSPLHF.

The chain combines TRBV19 with TRBJ2-7; 7 nucleotides agree with TRBD1. The V and J ends lost 5 bases and 1 base, in that order; junction bases with no gene match: 2. Germline loops: CDR1 LNHDA, CDR2 SQIVND (reference sequence). The CDR3 extends over 13 amino acids. CDR3 sequence reads: CASSRDSSYEQYF. CDR3 DNA sequence: TGTGCCAGTAGTCGGGACAGTTCCTACGAGCAGTACTTC.

The sample holds one count of this clone. The rearrangement links TRBV5-5 to TRBJ2-5; TRBD2 aligns across 7 bases. The CDR3 has 15 residues. V lost 5 bases to trimming and J lost 1 base; unmatched junction nucleotides: 8. CDR1 is SGHKS and CDR2 is YYEKEE in the germline V gene (reference sequence). The CDR3 sequence: CASRGILASQETQYF. Here the CDR3 DNA reads TGTGCCAGCAGGGGTATACTAGCGAGCCAAGAGACCCAGTACTTC.

This clone was observed a single time. This chain connects TRBV29-1 to TRBJ2-7; tentatively, D is TRBD1 (6 bases). Germline values: CDR1 SQVTM, CDR2 ANQGSEA. Trimming left V 6 bases short and J 0 bases short, with 18 bases between. There are 15 residues in the CDR3. The CDR3 here is CSVPDDRSHSYEQYF. The DNA for the CDR3 is TGCAGCGTCCCTGATGACAGGAGCCACTCCTACGAGCAGTACTTC.

This clone was picked up one time. The V and J genes are TRBV7-6 and TRBJ1-4; D is possibly TRBD1 (6 bases). The CDR3 spans 15 residues. V was cut by 1 base and J by 6 bases, with 12 bases left in between. Germline-derived CDR1 and CDR2 are SGHVS and FNYEAQ. The CDR3 loop is CASSLGGGRDEKLFF. In DNA, the CDR3 is TGTGCCAGCAGCTTAGGCGGGGGGCGCGATGAAAAACTGTTTTTT.

The chain joins TRBV7-2 to TRBJ1-4, with 7 positions matching TRBD1. The CDR3 is made up of 14 amino acids. The germline CDR1 and CDR2 sequences are SGHTA and FQGNSA. J lost 6 bases, V lost 3 bases, and 4 bases had no gene match. The CDR3 region has the DNA TGTGCCAGCAGCTTCAGGGGGTATGATGAAAAACTGTTTTTT. Its protein product is CASSFRGYDEKLFF.

The rearrangement joins TRBV20-1 to TRBJ1-1; tentatively, D is TRBD1 (6 bases). Trimming took 4 bases from V and 7 from J, leaving 10 bases between them. CDR1 is DFQATT and CDR2 is SNEGSKA in the germline V gene (reference sequence). This CDR3 has 11 residues. CDR3 sequence reads: CSANGGVEAFF. In DNA, the CDR3 is TGCAGTGCTAATGGGGGCGTTGAAGCTTTCTTT.

CDR3 sequence (DNA): TGTGCCACCAGCATCGGGACAGGGAATCAGTTCTTC. This codes for CATSIGTGNQFF. The gene calls are TRBV15 and TRBJ2-1, with 9 bases aligning to TRBD1. Germline V lookup: CDR1 LNHNV, CDR2 YYDKDF (reference sequence). The CDR3 has 12 amino acids. The trim removed 4 bases at V and 13 bases at J, leaving 5 bases unmatched.

This clone occurred a few times. CDR3 in DNA: TGTGCCAGCAGCGTAGCTACCGGGGGGAATGAAAAACTGTTTTTT. It yields the protein CASSVATGGNEKLFF. This sequence joins TRBV9 and TRBJ1-4; D possibly corresponds to TRBD1 (5 bases). The CDR3 loop spans 15 amino acids. CDR1 and CDR2 (germline): SGDLS, YYNGEE. V was pared by 0 bases and J by 5 bases, with 11 bases between.

This clone was observed once. The genes are TRBV28 and TRBJ1-1; D gene ambiguous. Per the germline V gene, CDR1 is MDHEN and CDR2 is SYDVKM. V was pared by 1 base and J by 4 bases, with 10 bases between. CDR3 length: 14 amino acids. Here the CDR3 reads CASSLSLTTTEAFF. DNA of the CDR3: TGTGCCAGCAGTTTATCCCTTACTACCACTGAAGCTTTCTTT.

The V gene is TRBV7-9, the J gene TRBJ2-2; D possibly corresponds to TRBD2 (6 bases). The V and J ends lost 5 bases and 5 bases respectively, with 15 bases between them. The CDR3 totals 15 residues. Germline CDR1 reads SEHNR; CDR2 reads FQNEAQ (reference sequence). CDR3 in amino acids: CASSHGGTATGELFF. The CDR3 nucleotides read TGTGCCAGCAGCCATGGGGGGACGGCGACCGGGGAGCTGTTTTTT.

This clone was detected only a few times. The V call is TRBV28, the J call TRBJ1-4; weak D call: TRBD1 (6 bases). Germline lookup yields CDR1 MDHEN and CDR2 SYDVKM. V gave up 6 bases and J gave up 8 bases, with 22 bases separating them. This CDR3 comprises 16 residues. Here the CDR3 DNA reads TGTGCCAGCAGAGAAACCCCCGGGTGGGGGCAAGAAAAACTGTTTTTT. It is translated as CASRETPGWGQEKLFF.

This clone was observed a handful of times. The V and J genes are TRBV28 and TRBJ2-2; D ambiguous. The CDR3 runs to 12 residues. V dropped 9 bases and J dropped 3 bases, with 8 bases sitting between them. Germline V lookup: CDR1 MDHEN, CDR2 SYDVKM. CDR3 in amino acids: CASQWDTGELFF. The CDR3 DNA sequence: TGTGCCAGTCAATGGGACACCGGGGAGCTGTTTTTT.

The DNA of the CDR3 is TGTGCCAGCAGTTACTCGAGGGGCGTTCGGGGCTACACCTTC. The encoded protein is CASSYSRGVRGYTF. The chain recombines TRBV6-2 or TRBV6-3 with TRBJ1-2, with D possibly being TRBD1 (5 bases). The germline V gene has CDR1 MNHEY and CDR2 SVGEGT. This CDR3 has 14 amino acids. Deletions cut 0 bases from V and 8 bases from J, with 13 bases between.

The V and J genes are TRBV18 and TRBJ2-2, with D unresolved. The CDR3 extends over 15 amino acids. Trimming removed 0 bases from V and 1 base from J, with 6 bases in between. Germline CDR1 is KGHSH and CDR2 is LQKENI. The CDR3 loop is CASSPPPVNTGELFF. The CDR3 DNA reads TGTGCCAGCTCACCACCCCCCGTGAACACCGGGGAGCTGTTTTTT.

V is TRBV10-3 and J is TRBJ1-1; D might be TRBD1 (5 bases). The CDR3 is made up of 14 amino acids. Trimming left V 9 bases short and J 2 bases short, with 16 bases between. CDR1 and CDR2 (germline): ENHRY, SYGVKD. CDR3 sequence reads: CAIRTQGTNTEAFF. In DNA, the CDR3 is TGTGCCATTCGGACTCAGGGCACAAACACTGAAGCTTTCTTT.

The V and J genes are TRBV7-2 and TRBJ2-7; 8 nucleotides agree with TRBD1. Germline trimming cut 3 bases from V and 4 bases from J; bases unmatched to any gene: 20. Per the germline V gene, CDR1 is SGHTA and CDR2 is FQGNSA. The CDR3 extends over 19 amino acids. CDR3 loop: CASSFDPLTRGQDFYEQYF. CDR3 sequence (DNA): TGTGCCAGCAGCTTTGACCCCTTGACAAGGGGACAGGACTTTTACGAGCAGTACTTC.

The sample holds one count of this clone. The V gene is TRBV6-1, the J gene TRBJ1-1; possibly TRBD1 for D (5 bases). Germline V gene lookup returns CDR1 MNHNS and CDR2 SASEGT. Deletions cut 3 bases from V and 6 bases from J, with 14 bases between. CDR3 length: 14 amino acids. In nucleotides, the CDR3 is TGTGCCAGCAGTGATCAAGGGGCGATCGCTGAAGCTTTCTTT. It translates to CASSDQGAIAEAFF.

This clone was seen a single time. The chain is built from TRBV5-6 and TRBJ1-5; D gene ambiguous. Looked up from germline, CDR1 is SGHDT and CDR2 is YYEEEE. V was trimmed by 4 bases and J by 1 base, leaving 9 bases between them. The CDR3 loop spans 14 amino acids. The CDR3 nucleotides read TGTGCCAGCAGCCAAGACGGAAGCAATCAGCCCCAGCATTTT. This gives the protein CASSQDGSNQPQHF.

This clone was counted a few times. J is TRBJ2-1 and V is TRBV29-1; 10 positions agree with TRBD2. Per the germline V gene, CDR1 is SQVTM and CDR2 is ANQGSEA. The CDR3 contains 14 residues. V dropped 6 bases and J dropped 3; count of bases not matched to a gene: 5. CDR3 sequence (DNA): TGCAGCGTGGCTAGCGGGGGATACTACAATGAGCAGTTCTTC. This codes for CSVASGGYYNEQFF.

This clone was detected only a few times. The chain combines TRBV11-2 with TRBJ2-5, with TRBD2 as a possible D gene (5 bases). CDR3 length: 16 residues. The germline V gene has CDR1 SGHAT and CDR2 FQNNGV. Trimming shortened V by 4 bases and J by 4 bases, and 19 bases separated the two germline ends. The CDR3 loop is CASSSSGWERRETQYF. For the CDR3, the DNA is TGTGCCAGCAGCTCAAGCGGTTGGGAGCGGAGAGAGACCCAGTACTTC. Full variable domain (rest looked up from reference TRBV11-2 and TRBJ2-5): EAGVAQSPRYKIIEKRQSVAFWCNPISGHATLYWYQQILGQGPKLLIQFQNNGVVDDSQLPKDRFSAERLKGVDSTLKIQPAKLEDSAVYLCASSSSGWERRETQYFGPGTRLLVL.